Shown below are 20 T cell receptor beta chains from a single sample sequenced in a study of PD-1 blockade in classical Hodgkin lymphoma. Following autologous stem cell transplantation, relapse occurred in every patient, and exposure to brentuximab vedotin varied. Some clones are missing from TCRdb's copy, which holds only in-frame ones; the method was immunoSEQ multiplex PCR. The top ten clones hold around 12% of a sample with around 20,000 clones, approximately 90% of them seen once. The specimen comprised peripheral blood mononuclear cells (PBMCs), sampled before the second cycle of nivolumab. These receptors were obtained from a human donor with classical Hodgkin lymphoma.

V and J are TRBV6-5 and TRBJ2-7; 7 nucleotides line up with TRBD2. V gave up 8 bases and J gave up 0 bases; unmatched junction bases: 4. Germline CDR1 MNHEY, CDR2 SVGAGI. The CDR3 totals 13 residues. This CDR3 is CASGGGSSYEQYF. The CDR3 DNA reads TGTGCCAGCGGGGGAGGGAGCTCCTACGAGCAGTACTTC.

The chain joins TRBV9 to TRBJ2-4; TRBD1 agrees at 12 bases. The germline CDR1 and CDR2 sequences are SGDLS and YYNGEE. The V gene end was trimmed by 4 bases and the J gene end by 7 bases; junction bases not matched to a gene: 9. The length of the CDR3 is 16 residues. As DNA, the CDR3 is TGTGCCAGCAGCCCACGACCGGGACAGGGGGCGAACATTCAGTACTTC. Translating gives CASSPRPGQGANIQYF.

The chain employs TRBV7-8 and TRBJ2-7, with D unclear. Trimming pared 2 bases from V and 7 bases from J, leaving 9 bases between. CDR3 length: 12 residues. Germline CDR1 and CDR2: SGHVS and FQNEAQ. CDR3 sequence reads: CASSLRVGEQYF. The CDR3 DNA reads as TGTGCCAGCAGCTTACGTGTCGGTGAGCAGTACTTC.

This sequence joins TRBV7-2 and TRBJ2-1; 7 positions agree with TRBD1. The CDR3 consists of 15 residues. Germline V gene sequence: CDR1 SGHTA, CDR2 FQGNSA. Germline trimming cut 2 bases from V and 2 bases from J; bases unmatched to any gene: 3. DNA of the CDR3: TGTGCCAGCAGCTTACGGGGACAGCCCTACAATGAGCAGTTCTTC. It is translated as CASSLRGQPYNEQFF.

This chain links TRBV30 with TRBJ2-4; a weak D match, TRBD2 (6 bases). V was trimmed by 3 bases and J by 1 base, leaving 13 bases between them. Germline lookup yields CDR1 GTSNPN and CDR2 SVGIG (reference sequence). The CDR3 consists of 15 residues. The CDR3 here is CAWSATSFAKNIQYF. The CDR3 bases are TGTGCCTGGAGCGCTACTAGCTTCGCCAAAAACATTCAGTACTTC.

V usage is TRBV7-8 and J usage is TRBJ2-3; D may be TRBD1 (6 bases). V lost 3 bases, J lost 0 bases, and 10 bases lay in between. CDR1 is SGHVS and CDR2 is FQNEAQ in the germline V gene. This CDR3 contains 15 residues. Written as DNA, the CDR3 is TGTGCCAGCAGCTTCGACAGGTACAGCACAGATACGCAGTATTTT. Translated: CASSFDRYSTDTQYF.

The chain recombines TRBV4-2 with TRBJ2-3; 10 nucleotides agree with TRBD2. The CDR3 covers 17 residues. The germline CDR1 and CDR2 sequences are LGHNA and YNFKEQ. Trimming cost V 1 base and J 5 bases; bases outside gene matches: 9. As DNA, the CDR3 is TGTGCCAGCAGCCAAGTTGCACTAGCGGGGACGGAAGATACGCAGTATTTT. Encoded protein: CASSQVALAGTEDTQYF.

The rearrangement uses TRBV9 and TRBJ2-3; TRBD2 matches at 12 bases. The V gene's germline CDR1 is SGDLS and CDR2 YYNGEE. The V gene end was trimmed by 5 bases and the J gene end by 4 bases; junction bases not matched to a gene: 8. The CDR3 runs to 16 residues. CDR3 coding DNA: TGTGCCAGCAGAGGAGCTAGCGGGGGGGCTTCAGATACGCAGTATTTT. Amino acid sequence: CASRGASGGASDTQYF.

The J gene is TRBJ2-1, the V gene TRBV9; D possibly corresponds to TRBD2 (5 bases). Germline-derived CDR1 and CDR2 are SGDLS and YYNGEE. Trimming left V 2 bases short and J 0 bases short, with 9 bases between. CDR3 length: 15 residues. This chain's CDR3 is CASSVVGDSYNEQFF. DNA for the CDR3: TGTGCCAGCAGCGTGGTCGGGGACTCCTACAATGAGCAGTTCTTC.

The V and J genes are TRBV9 and TRBJ2-5, with D maybe TRBD2 (7 bases). CDR3 size: 14 residues. Germline V gene sequence: CDR1 SGDLS, CDR2 YYNGEE. Trimming stripped 4 bases from V and 5 bases from J, with 15 bases between. The CDR3 nucleotides read TGTGCCAGCAGCCCGAGGGGGGGGCGGGAGACCCAGTACTTC. Translated: CASSPRGGRETQYF.

The rearrangement links TRBV30 to TRBJ2-7, with D possibly TRBD2 on 6 matching bases. The germline V and J ends were trimmed by 0 bases and 2 bases, with 11 bases remaining between them. The germline V gene has CDR1 GTSNPN and CDR2 SVGIG (reference sequence). CDR3 length: 14 amino acids. The CDR3 bases are TGTGCCTGGAGTGTGGTAGGAGGGACCTACGAGCAGTACTTC. It yields the protein CAWSVVGGTYEQYF.

In nucleotides, the CDR3 is TGCGCCAGCCGGGACTTCTTGACTGGGGCCAACGTCCTGACTTTC. It is translated as CASRDFLTGANVLTF. The chain carries TRBV5-1 and TRBJ2-6, with D possibly being TRBD2 (6 bases). Germline CDR1 SGHRS, CDR2 YFSETQ. V was clipped by 7 bases and J by 2 bases, with 13 bases between them. This CDR3 has 15 amino acids.

In regard to this clone: Other DNA sequences in this specimen translate into the identical CDR3. CDR3 DNA: TGCGCCAGCAGCTTGGCGGGACAGGGGTTGAATGAGCAGTTCTTC. Its translation is CASSLAGQGLNEQFF. This sequence joins TRBV5-1 and TRBJ2-1; 10 bases map to TRBD1. CDR3 size: 15 residues. Germline CDR1 SGHRS, CDR2 YFSETQ. V was clipped by 0 bases and J by 7 bases; unmatched bases: 4.

The chain uses TRBV5-1 and TRBJ1-2, with TRBD1 matching over 8 bases. The CDR3 consists of 15 residues. Germline assignment: CDR1 SGHRS and CDR2 YFSETQ. The V and J ends lost 4 bases and 2 bases, in that order; junction bases with no gene match: 7. The CDR3 region is CASSDRTGRNYGYTF. The CDR3 coding sequence is TGCGCCAGCAGCGACCGGACAGGGAGGAACTATGGCTACACCTTC.

The chain has TRBV6-5 and TRBJ2-1, with 8 bases identical to TRBD1. There are 15 residues in the CDR3. V dropped 5 bases and J dropped 4; count of bases not matched to a gene: 7. Germline V gives CDR1 MNHEY, CDR2 SVGAGI. CDR3 sequence reads: CASSPDRGTYNEQFF. The CDR3 DNA is TGTGCCAGCAGTCCCGACAGGGGCACGTACAATGAGCAGTTCTTC.

V gene TRBV4-2 combines with J gene TRBJ2-7, with a possible D match to TRBD2 (5 bases). The germline CDR1 and CDR2 sequences are LGHNA and YNFKEQ. The CDR3 consists of 15 residues. V lost 3 bases and J 4 bases, leaving 16 bases between the germline ends. The CDR3 DNA sequence: TGTGCCAGCAGCCAGCATACAGCGGCGAGTTACGAGCAGTACTTC. Amino acids: CASSQHTAASYEQYF.

The CDR3 sequence: CASSQESGYTEAFF. The CDR3 DNA reads as TGTGCCAGCAGCCAAGAGTCGGGTTACACTGAAGCTTTCTTT. The J gene is TRBJ1-1, the V gene TRBV4-2; no firm D call. The CDR3 is 14 amino acids. Trimming stripped 0 bases from V and 3 bases from J, with 8 bases between. Germline CDR1 LGHNA, CDR2 YNFKEQ.

The chain employs TRBV5-1 and TRBJ2-7, with 8 nucleotides matching TRBD2. The ends lost 4 bases at V and 2 bases at J; junction bases unmatched: 8. Germline V CDR1 and CDR2: SGHRS, YFSETQ. This CDR3 is 15 amino acids long. The CDR3 DNA sequence: TGCGCCAGCAGCGACTCCCCGGGACTAGCCTACGAGCAGTACTTC. This translates into CASSDSPGLAYEQYF.

The chain uses TRBV6-6 and TRBJ1-3; TRBD1 matches at 7 bases. The CDR3 is 15 amino acids. The germline V gene encodes CDR1 MNHNY and CDR2 SVGAGI (reference sequence). V lost 6 bases, J lost 3 bases, and 8 bases stayed unmatched. CDR3 amino acids: CASSSTGLVGNTIYF. The CDR3 DNA follows: TGTGCCAGCAGCTCGACAGGGTTGGTTGGAAACACCATATATTTT.

The chain uses TRBV5-1 and TRBJ2-3; D remains unclear. CDR3 size: 13 residues. The V gene's germline CDR1 is SGHRS and CDR2 YFSETQ. Trimming took off 0 bases at V and 4 bases at J, with 6 bases between the two ends. The CDR3 spells CASSLEAPDTQYF. For the CDR3, the DNA is TGCGCCAGCAGCTTGGAGGCCCCAGATACGCAGTATTTT.